The 29 T cell receptor beta chains below come from one sample, sequenced in a study of neoadjuvant anti-PD-1 for oral cavity cancer. Assay: immunoSEQ multiplex PCR; the TCRdb copy retains only in-frame clones and omits some. The profile covers roughly 13,000 clones, with around 72% appearing a single time and roughly 2.8% taken by the ten largest. Time point: after neoadjuvant nivolumab, at surgical resection. This specimen consisted of PBMCs, obtained after nivolumab (anti-PD-1) treatment. These receptors were collected from a person aged 40 to 85 with oral cavity squamous cell carcinoma.

The CDR3 coding sequence is TGTGCCAGCAGTGGGGAGGCACCGACGGCCTATGGCTACACCTTC. Its translation is CASSGEAPTAYGYTF. V is TRBV6-1 and J is TRBJ1-2; D gene ambiguous. The CDR3 spans 15 residues. Per germline, CDR1 MNHNS and CDR2 SASEGT. Trimming left V 4 bases short and J 4 bases short, with 16 bases between.

The V call is TRBV7-2, the J call TRBJ1-2; 9 nucleotides line up with TRBD1. This CDR3 spans 16 amino acids. With V trimmed by 1 base and J by 8 bases, 11 bases remained unmatched. Germline V gives CDR1 SGHTA, CDR2 FQGNSA. The CDR3 reads CASSLGGSGTGHGYTF. CDR3 in DNA: TGTGCCAGCAGCTTAGGGGGGTCCGGGACAGGGCACGGCTACACCTTC. Full variable domain (remainder filled in from reference TRBV7-2 and TRBJ1-2): GAGVSQSPSNKVTEKGKDVELRCDPISGHTALYWYRQSLGQGLEFLIYFQGNSAPDKSGLPSDRFSAERTGGSVSTLTIQRTQQEDSAVYLCASSLGGSGTGHGYTFGSGTRLTVV.

The J gene is TRBJ1-1, the V gene TRBV19; D ambiguous. V shed 7 bases and J shed 3 bases, with 15 bases lying between them. Germline V gene sequence: CDR1 LNHDA, CDR2 SQIVND (reference sequence). The CDR3 totals 14 residues. The CDR3 nucleotides read TGTGCCAGTACCACCGCAAACGGGGACACTGAAGCTTTCTTT. Translated: CASTTANGDTEAFF.

V is TRBV19 and J is TRBJ2-5, with 7 bases fitting TRBD1. Germline values: CDR1 LNHDA, CDR2 SQIVND (reference sequence). This CDR3 comprises 16 residues. V gave up 7 bases and J gave up 8 bases; unmatched junction bases: 19. DNA of the CDR3: TGTGCCAGTACCCCTCGCCCGGACAGGATAAGGGGAACCCAGTACTTC. Translating it yields CASTPRPDRIRGTQYF. Full variable domain (missing parts from reference TRBV19 and TRBJ2-5): DGGITQSPKYLFRKEGQNVTLSCEQNLNHDAMYWYRQDPGQGLRLIYYSQIVNDFQKGDIAEGYSVSREKKESFPLTVTSAQKNPTAFYLCASTPRPDRIRGTQYFGPGTRLLVL.

This clone was observed a handful of times. This chain uses TRBV5-1 with TRBJ2-2, with D unresolved. The V end lost 4 bases, the J end lost 0 bases, and 7 bases lay between the germline ends. The CDR3 runs to 14 residues. In germline, CDR1 is SGHRS, CDR2 YFSETQ. Here the CDR3 reads CASSTPTNTGELFF. Here the CDR3 DNA reads TGCGCCAGCAGCACCCCTACGAACACCGGGGAGCTGTTTTTT. Full variable domain (outside the CDR3, taken from reference TRBV5-1 and TRBJ2-2): KAGVTQTPRYLIKTRGQQVTLSCSPISGHRSVSWYQQTPGQGLQFLFEYFSETQRNKGNFPGRFSGRQFSNSRSEMNVSTLELGDSALYLCASSTPTNTGELFFGEGSRLTVL.

V is TRBV10-2 and J is TRBJ2-7; 10 positions agree with TRBD1. Trimming cost V 5 bases and J 3 bases; bases outside gene matches: 7. Germline-derived CDR1 and CDR2 are WSHSY and SAAADI. The CDR3 length is 15 residues. For the CDR3, the DNA is TGCGCCAGCAGTCAGCCGGGACAGGGGTTCTACGAGCAGTACTTC. It encodes CASSQPGQGFYEQYF.

This sequence joins TRBV6-5 and TRBJ2-2; maybe TRBD2 (5 bases). CDR1 is MNHEY, CDR2 SVGAGI, per germline. The CDR3 has 13 residues. V lost 2 bases and J lost 6, with 7 bases in between. CDR3 nucleotides: TGTGCCAGCAGTTACGAGGACTCCGGGGAGCTGTTTTTT. Protein product: CASSYEDSGELFF.

The chain carries TRBV5-1 and TRBJ1-1; D uncertain. V was pared by 0 bases and J by 0 bases, with 12 bases between. The CDR3 totals 16 residues. Per germline, CDR1 SGHRS and CDR2 YFSETQ. DNA of the CDR3: TGCGCCAGCAGCTTGGTTCTTTCTGGGGTGAACACTGAAGCTTTCTTT. Amino acids: CASSLVLSGVNTEAFF.

This clone was counted only a few times. The V call is TRBV6-5, the J call TRBJ1-5; 7 bases align to TRBD1. The CDR3 runs 13 residues. Germline V gene data show CDR1 as MNHEY and CDR2 as SVGAGI. Unmatched junction bases numbered 5, after V lost 6 bases and J lost 6 bases. The CDR3 here is CASRQGSGQPQHF. CDR3 coding DNA: TGTGCCAGCAGACAGGGGAGCGGTCAGCCCCAGCATTTT.

The rearrangement links TRBV6-1 to TRBJ2-1; D possibly corresponds to TRBD2 (6 bases). V gave up 0 bases and J gave up 3 bases, with 12 bases separating them. The germline CDR1 and CDR2 sequences are MNHNS and SASEGT. The CDR3 is made up of 16 amino acids. In nucleotides, the CDR3 is TGTGCCAGCAGTGAAGCTGCCCTAGCGAGCTACAATGAGCAGTTCTTC. Amino acids: CASSEAALASYNEQFF.

This clone has a single count. The chain joins TRBV5-1 to TRBJ1-5; D not resolved. The CDR3 spans 15 residues. Trimming removed 4 bases at V and 0 bases at J, with 11 bases between. Germline V CDR1 and CDR2: SGHRS, YFSETQ. In DNA, the CDR3 is TGCGCCAGCAGCCCCTCGGGGTATAGCAATCAGCCCCAGCATTTT. Translation gives CASSPSGYSNQPQHF. Based on the CDR3 plus reference TRBV5-1 and TRBJ1-5, the full variable domain is KAGVTQTPRYLIKTRGQQVTLSCSPISGHRSVSWYQQTPGQGLQFLFEYFSETQRNKGNFPGRFSGRQFSNSRSEMNVSTLELGDSALYLCASSPSGYSNQPQHFGDGTRLSIL.

CDR3 DNA: TGTGCCAGCAGTTACTCGGCAGGGGGGGACTACGAGCAGTACTTC. Translation gives CASSYSAGGDYEQYF. The chain links TRBV6-5 to TRBJ2-7; D is tentatively TRBD1 or TRBD2 (7 bases each). Germline V gene sequence: CDR1 MNHEY, CDR2 SVGAGI. Between the trimmed V and J ends, which lost 0 bases and 3 bases, there was a span of 12 bases. The CDR3 runs 15 residues.

Only one count was recorded for this clone. The V and J genes are TRBV10-1 and TRBJ2-3; perhaps TRBD2 as D (5 bases). The V and J ends lost 5 bases and 4 bases respectively, with 10 bases between them. Germline-derived CDR1 and CDR2 are WNHNN and SYGVQD (reference sequence). This CDR3 is built from 13 residues. The CDR3 protein is CASSLSLADTQYF. Written as DNA, the CDR3 is TGCGCCAGCAGTTTATCACTAGCAGATACGCAGTATTTT.

This sequence joins TRBV7-9 and TRBJ2-6, with TRBD1 matching over 7 bases. J was trimmed by 0 bases and V by 5 bases; bases with no gene match: 7. Germline-derived CDR1 and CDR2 are SEHNR and FQNEAQ (reference sequence). The CDR3 sequence is 17 residues long. DNA of the CDR3: TGTGCCAGCAGCCCCGGGACAGTGAGCTCTGGGGCCAACGTCCTGACTTTC. Encoded protein: CASSPGTVSSGANVLTF.

The rearrangement joins TRBV29-1 to TRBJ2-7; TRBD2 matches at 8 bases. This CDR3 has 13 residues. Per the germline V gene, CDR1 is SQVTM and CDR2 is ANQGSEA. Trimming removed 2 bases from V and 7 bases from J; junction bases left unmatched: 7. The CDR3 region is CSVETGRVGEQYF. The CDR3, as DNA: TGCAGCGTTGAAACCGGGAGGGTTGGGGAGCAGTACTTC.

CDR3 DNA sequence: TGCGCCAGCAGCCTGGGACAGGGAAATGAAAAACTGTTTTTT. Residues: CASSLGQGNEKLFF. The rearrangement uses TRBV5-1 and TRBJ1-4, with 9 bases that match TRBD1. The CDR3 spans 14 residues. CDR1 and CDR2 (germline): SGHRS, YFSETQ. The junction had 3 bases not matched to a gene; V was cut back by 4 bases and J by 5 bases.

This chain uses TRBV30 with TRBJ2-5, with D perhaps matching TRBD1 (6 bases). This CDR3 is 13 amino acids long. From germline, CDR1 is GTSNPN and CDR2 SVGIG (reference sequence). Between the trimmed V and J ends, which lost 2 bases and 5 bases, there was a span of 12 bases. The CDR3 here is CAWSPTGQETQYF. The CDR3 DNA is TGTGCCTGGAGTCCAACAGGGCAGGAGACCCAGTACTTC.

This clone was detected a few times. DNA of the CDR3: TGTGCCAGCAGCTTTGACTGGTCCTACAATGAGCAGTTCTTC. As protein: CASSFDWSYNEQFF. This chain joins TRBV7-8 and TRBJ2-1, with D uncertain. The V and J ends lost 3 bases and 1 base respectively, with 7 bases between them. The CDR3 totals 14 residues. Germline values: CDR1 SGHVS, CDR2 FQNEAQ.

The CDR3 sequence is CASIRTGNTGELFF. Here the CDR3 DNA reads TGTGCCAGCATTAGGACAGGGAACACCGGGGAGCTGTTTTTT. The chain is built from TRBV27 and TRBJ2-2; 7 bases agree with TRBD1. The CDR3 contains 14 residues. J was trimmed by 1 base and V by 7 bases; bases with no gene match: 3. CDR1 is MNHEY and CDR2 is SMNVEV in the germline V gene (reference sequence).

The CDR3 bases are TGCGCCAGCAGCACGAGTCCCGACAGTACCACACCCGAAGCTTTCTTT. It encodes CASSTSPDSTTPEAFF. The J gene is TRBJ1-1, the V gene TRBV5-1; D might be TRBD1 (5 bases). The CDR3 consists of 16 residues. CDR1 is SGHRS, CDR2 YFSETQ, per germline. V lost 4 bases, J lost 8 bases, and 24 bases lay in between.

This chain joins TRBV15 and TRBJ1-5; 7 bases map to TRBD1. V trimming: 4 bases; J trimming: 0 bases; junction bases outside the gene matches: 3. The CDR3 is 15 amino acids. Germline V CDR1 and CDR2: LNHNV, YYDKDF (reference sequence). CDR3 sequence (DNA): TGTGCCACCAGCACCGGGACAGATAGCAATCAGCCCCAGCATTTT. Protein sequence: CATSTGTDSNQPQHF. Full variable domain (missing parts from reference TRBV15 and TRBJ1-5): DAMVIQNPRYQVTQFGKPVTLSCSQTLNHNVMYWYQQKSSQAPKLLFHYYDKDFNNEADTPDNFQSRRPNTSFCFLDIRSPGLGDTAMYLCATSTGTDSNQPQHFGDGTRLSIL.

This chain links TRBV7-9 with TRBJ2-1; 8 bases line up with TRBD1. From germline, CDR1 is SEHNR and CDR2 FQNEAQ (reference sequence). With 6 bases clipped from V and 5 bases from J, the junction kept 6 bases outside the gene matches. There are 14 residues in the CDR3. The DNA of the CDR3 is TGTGCCAGCAGAACCGGGACAGGTAACAATGAGCAGTTCTTC. Amino acid sequence: CASRTGTGNNEQFF.

J is TRBJ2-7 and V is TRBV27; no reliable D call. The germline CDR1 and CDR2 sequences are MNHEY and SMNVEV (reference sequence). Trimming stripped 2 bases from V and 0 bases from J, with 11 bases between. The CDR3 is 15 amino acids. Written as DNA, the CDR3 is TGTGCCAGCAGTTTAGTAGGCGGAACCTCCTACGAGCAGTACTTC. Its translation is CASSLVGGTSYEQYF.

J is TRBJ2-7 and V is TRBV5-1; D perhaps matches TRBD2 (5 bases). Germline V lookup: CDR1 SGHRS, CDR2 YFSETQ. Trimming cost V 4 bases and J 5 bases, with 13 bases left between them. The CDR3 covers 13 residues. The CDR3 DNA sequence: TGCGCCAGCAGCCCCAAAGCCGGGGACGAGCAGTACTTC. This sequence encodes CASSPKAGDEQYF.

This clone was picked up a small number of times. The chain has TRBV5-1 and TRBJ2-2; 8 bases agree with TRBD1. The CDR3 sequence is 16 residues long. Trimming cost V 7 bases and J 4 bases; bases outside gene matches: 12. The germline V gene has CDR1 SGHRS and CDR2 YFSETQ. CDR3 bases: TGCGCCAGCCGACCGACAGGGGTAATATCCACCGGGGAGCTGTTTTTT. It is translated as CASRPTGVISTGELFF.

The J gene is TRBJ1-4, the V gene TRBV30; D uncertain. The germline CDR1 and CDR2 sequences are GTSNPN and SVGIG (reference sequence). V was clipped by 5 bases and J by 6 bases, with 13 bases between them. The CDR3 sequence is 13 residues long. The CDR3 loop reads CAWAHGWDEKLFF. The CDR3 DNA reads TGTGCCTGGGCTCACGGATGGGATGAAAAACTGTTTTTT.

This chain links TRBV27 with TRBJ2-1, with D perhaps being TRBD1 or TRBD2 (6 bases each). The CDR3 is 14 amino acids. The germline gives CDR1 MNHEY, CDR2 SMNVEV (reference sequence). V was clipped by 3 bases and J by 7 bases, with 13 bases between them. The CDR3 region is CASSFWGALNEQFF. In DNA, the CDR3 is TGTGCCAGCAGTTTTTGGGGGGCGCTGAATGAGCAGTTCTTC.

The chain uses TRBV27 and TRBJ2-6; D is uncertain. Trimming shortened V by 5 bases and J by 2 bases, and 16 bases separated the two germline ends. Germline values: CDR1 MNHEY, CDR2 SMNVEV (reference sequence). The CDR3 consists of 17 residues. CDR3 DNA: TGTGCCAGCAGTGGCGACCCCGCTACGACTGGGGCCAACGTCCTGACTTTC. Its translation is CASSGDPATTGANVLTF.

This clone was detected only a few times. V gene TRBV7-9 combines with J gene TRBJ2-7, with D uncertain. This CDR3 region has 13 residues. Per germline, CDR1 SEHNR and CDR2 FQNEAQ (reference sequence). The ends were cut back, 2 bases at V and 1 base at J, with 6 bases in the middle. This chain's CDR3 is CASSLWGSYEQYF. CDR3 sequence (DNA): TGTGCCAGCAGCTTATGGGGTTCCTACGAGCAGTACTTC.